The clone carrying this TCR beta chain showed up just once. This sample stems from a study of radiotherapy plus CTLA-4 blockade in lung cancer. The germline V gene has CDR1 LNHDA and CDR2 SQIVND (reference sequence). The J segment lost 7 bases and the V segment lost 9 bases, leaving 9 bases of the junction unmatched. The CDR3 has 13 amino acids. Repertoires were generated with immunoSEQ multiplex PCR, while TCRdb's copy carries only in-frame clones and drops some. The sample shows around 99,000 clones, about 91% of them seen only once. The TCR sequence derives from a human donor with non-small cell lung cancer that progressed on radiotherapy plus ipilimumab. The chain carries TRBV19 and TRBJ1-5; TRBD1 aligns across 7 bases. Specimen: peripheral blood, collected from a patient treated with radiotherapy plus ipilimumab. Written as DNA, the CDR3 is TGTGCCAGCGACAGGGCCGGGGTCCAGCCCCAGCATTTT. It specifies CASDRAGVQPQHF.